This T cell receptor (beta chain) was sequenced for a study of cytomegalovirus exposure and HLA in healthy donors. Study in general: When 350 to 500 donors were genotyped, over 80% of them were found to fall in the Caucasian-associated ancestry cluster.

General study results and limits: A few chains tied to CMV proved CMV antigen-specific in vitro. In a later analysis, HLA-associated beta chains showed higher expansion and lower generation probabilities than comparable chains. For most TCR beta V segments, an earlier analysis put the productive rate at about 87% or about 30% of the time.

The V end lost 3 bases, the J end lost 2 bases, and 24 bases lay between the germline ends. The CDR3 extends over 18 amino acids. The V gene's germline CDR1 is SGDLS and CDR2 YYNGEE. About this clone: Its target is unknown.

Both 60 Vbeta primers and 13 Jbeta primers went into the PCR. Clones were sequenced by immunoSEQ multiplex PCR, and TCRdb holds only the in-frame ones, with some missing. The sample lists about 100,000 clones; around 79% were seen once. Sequences were obtained from PBMCs. The chain employs TRBV9 and TRBJ2-7; perhaps TRBD2 as D (6 bases). The clonotype originates from a male donor in good health and CMV-seropositive. The CDR3 loop reads CASSATALQEGGTYEQYF. Written as DNA, the CDR3 is TGTGCCAGCAGCGCGACTGCTTTACAGGAGGGAGGTACCTACGAGCAGTACTTC.